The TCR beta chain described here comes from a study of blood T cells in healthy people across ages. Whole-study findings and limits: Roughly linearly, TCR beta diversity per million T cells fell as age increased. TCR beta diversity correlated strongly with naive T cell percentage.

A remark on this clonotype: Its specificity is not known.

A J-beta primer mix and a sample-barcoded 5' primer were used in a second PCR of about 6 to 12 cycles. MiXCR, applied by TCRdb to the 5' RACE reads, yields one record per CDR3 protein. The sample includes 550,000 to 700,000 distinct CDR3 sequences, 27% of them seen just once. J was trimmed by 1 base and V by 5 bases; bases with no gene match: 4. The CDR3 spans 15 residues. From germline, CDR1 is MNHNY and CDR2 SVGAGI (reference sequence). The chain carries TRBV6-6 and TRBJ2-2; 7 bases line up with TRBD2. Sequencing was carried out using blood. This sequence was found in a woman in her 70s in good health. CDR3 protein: CASSAPGGNTGELFF. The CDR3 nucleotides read TGTGCCAGCAGTGCCCCGGGGGGGAACACCGGGGAGCTGTTTTTT.